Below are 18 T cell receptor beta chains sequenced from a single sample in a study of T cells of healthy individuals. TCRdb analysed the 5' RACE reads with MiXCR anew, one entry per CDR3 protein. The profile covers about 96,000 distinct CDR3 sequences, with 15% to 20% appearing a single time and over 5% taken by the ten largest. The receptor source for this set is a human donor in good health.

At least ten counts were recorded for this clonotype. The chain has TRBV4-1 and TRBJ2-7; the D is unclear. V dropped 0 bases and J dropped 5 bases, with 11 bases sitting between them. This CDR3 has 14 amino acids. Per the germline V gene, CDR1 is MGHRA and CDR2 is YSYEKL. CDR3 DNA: TGCGCCAGCAGCCAAGATCCAGGAAGGAACGAGCAGTACTTC. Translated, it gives CASSQDPGRNEQYF.

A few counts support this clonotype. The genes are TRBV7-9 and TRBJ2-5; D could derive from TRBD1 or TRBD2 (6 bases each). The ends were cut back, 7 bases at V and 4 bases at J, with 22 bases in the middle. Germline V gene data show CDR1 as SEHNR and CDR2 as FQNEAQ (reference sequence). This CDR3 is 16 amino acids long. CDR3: CASNFRPPGAAETQYF. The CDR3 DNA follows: TGTGCCAGCAACTTCCGGCCCCCGGGGGCGGCAGAGACCCAGTACTTC. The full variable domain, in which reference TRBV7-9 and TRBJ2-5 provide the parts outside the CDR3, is DTGVSQNPRHKITKRGQNVTFRCDPISEHNRLYWYRQTLGQGPEFLTYFQNEAQLEKSRLLSDRFSAERPKGSFSTLEIQRTEQGDSAMYLCASNFRPPGAAETQYFGPGTRLLVL.

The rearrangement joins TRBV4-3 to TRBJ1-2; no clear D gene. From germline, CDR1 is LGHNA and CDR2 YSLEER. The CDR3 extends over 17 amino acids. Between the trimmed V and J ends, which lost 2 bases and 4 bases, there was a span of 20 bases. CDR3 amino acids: CASSQSRTGSSLYGYTF. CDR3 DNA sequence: TGCGCCAGCAGCCAATCCCGGACGGGAAGTTCCCTCTATGGCTACACCTTC.

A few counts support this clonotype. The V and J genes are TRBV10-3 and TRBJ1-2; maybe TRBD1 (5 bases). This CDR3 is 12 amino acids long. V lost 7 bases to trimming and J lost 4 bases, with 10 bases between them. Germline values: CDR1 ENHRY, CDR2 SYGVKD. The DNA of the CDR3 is TGTGCCATCAACGGGGGGGGCTATGGCTACACCTTC. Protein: CAINGGGYGYTF.

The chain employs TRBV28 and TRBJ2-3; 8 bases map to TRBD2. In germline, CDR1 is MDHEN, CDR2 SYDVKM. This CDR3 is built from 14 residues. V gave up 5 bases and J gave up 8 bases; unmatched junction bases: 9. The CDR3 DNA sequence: TGTGCCAGCAGTAGAGCGGGAGCCGGAGGTACGCAGTATTTT. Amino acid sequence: CASSRAGAGGTQYF.

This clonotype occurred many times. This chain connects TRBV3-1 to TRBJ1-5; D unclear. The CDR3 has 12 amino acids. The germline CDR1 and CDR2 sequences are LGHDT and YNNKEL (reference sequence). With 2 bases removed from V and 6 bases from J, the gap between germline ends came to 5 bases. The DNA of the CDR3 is TGTGCCAGCAGCCAAAGCGGTCAGCCCCAGCATTTT. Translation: CASSQSGQPQHF.

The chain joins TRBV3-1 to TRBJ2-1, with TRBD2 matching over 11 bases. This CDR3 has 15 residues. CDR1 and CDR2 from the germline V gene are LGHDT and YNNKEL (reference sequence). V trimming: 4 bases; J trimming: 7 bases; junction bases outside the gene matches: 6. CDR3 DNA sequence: TGTGCCAGCAGCCTGACTAGCGGGGTAGGAAATGAGCAGTTCTTC. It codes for CASSLTSGVGNEQFF.

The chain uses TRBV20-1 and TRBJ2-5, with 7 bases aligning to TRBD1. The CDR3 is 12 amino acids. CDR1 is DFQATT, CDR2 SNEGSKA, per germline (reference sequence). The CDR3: CGPTGNEETQYF. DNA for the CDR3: TGCGGCCCGACAGGGAACGAAGAGACCCAGTACTTC.

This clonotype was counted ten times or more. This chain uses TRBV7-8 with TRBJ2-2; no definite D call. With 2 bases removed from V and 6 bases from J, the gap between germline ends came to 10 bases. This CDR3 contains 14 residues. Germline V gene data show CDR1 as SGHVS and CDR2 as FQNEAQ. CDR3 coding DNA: TGTGCCAGCAGCTTAAACGGCCGTCCCGGGGAGCTGTTTTTT. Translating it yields CASSLNGRPGELFF.

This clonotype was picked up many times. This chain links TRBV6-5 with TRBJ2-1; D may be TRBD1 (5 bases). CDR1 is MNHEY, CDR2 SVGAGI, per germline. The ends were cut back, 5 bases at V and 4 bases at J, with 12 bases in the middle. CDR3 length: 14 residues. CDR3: CASSPSTAYNEQFF. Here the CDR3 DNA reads TGTGCCAGCAGTCCGTCGACAGCTTACAATGAGCAGTTCTTC.

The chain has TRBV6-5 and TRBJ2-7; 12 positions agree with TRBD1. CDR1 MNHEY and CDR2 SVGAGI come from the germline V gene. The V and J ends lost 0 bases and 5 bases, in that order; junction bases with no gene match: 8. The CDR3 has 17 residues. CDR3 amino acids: CASSYSISGTGGNEQYF. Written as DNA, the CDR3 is TGTGCCAGCAGTTACTCAATCTCCGGGACAGGGGGCAACGAGCAGTACTTC.

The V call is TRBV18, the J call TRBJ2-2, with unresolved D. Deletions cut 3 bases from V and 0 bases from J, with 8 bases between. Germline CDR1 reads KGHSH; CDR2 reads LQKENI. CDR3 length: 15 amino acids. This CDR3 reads CASSPQAANTGELFF. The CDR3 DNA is TGTGCCAGCTCACCCCAGGCGGCGAACACCGGGGAGCTGTTTTTT.

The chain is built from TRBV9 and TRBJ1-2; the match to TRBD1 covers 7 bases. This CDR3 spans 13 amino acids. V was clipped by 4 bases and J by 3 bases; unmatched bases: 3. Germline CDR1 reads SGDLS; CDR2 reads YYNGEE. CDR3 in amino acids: CASSLQGHYGYTF. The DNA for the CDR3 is TGTGCCAGCAGCCTACAGGGGCACTATGGCTACACCTTC.

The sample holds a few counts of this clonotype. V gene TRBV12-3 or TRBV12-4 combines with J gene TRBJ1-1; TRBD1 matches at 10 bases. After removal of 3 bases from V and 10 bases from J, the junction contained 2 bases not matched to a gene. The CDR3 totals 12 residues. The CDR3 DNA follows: TGTGCCAGCAGTTTCGGACAGGGGGGAGCTTTCTTT. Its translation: CASSFGQGGAFF.

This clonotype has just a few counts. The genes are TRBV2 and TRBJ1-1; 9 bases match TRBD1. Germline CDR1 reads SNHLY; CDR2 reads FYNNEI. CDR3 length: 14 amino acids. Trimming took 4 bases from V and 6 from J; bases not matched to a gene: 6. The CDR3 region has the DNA TGTGCCAGCAGTGCGGACAGGGGCCAATCTGAAGCTTTCTTT. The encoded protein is CASSADRGQSEAFF.

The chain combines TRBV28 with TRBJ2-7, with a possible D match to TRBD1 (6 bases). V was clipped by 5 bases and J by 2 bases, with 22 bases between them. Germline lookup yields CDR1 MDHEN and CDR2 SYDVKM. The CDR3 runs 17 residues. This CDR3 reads CASSTDTRQETTYEQYF. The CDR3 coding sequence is TGTGCCAGCAGTACGGACACACGACAGGAAACTACCTACGAGCAGTACTTC.

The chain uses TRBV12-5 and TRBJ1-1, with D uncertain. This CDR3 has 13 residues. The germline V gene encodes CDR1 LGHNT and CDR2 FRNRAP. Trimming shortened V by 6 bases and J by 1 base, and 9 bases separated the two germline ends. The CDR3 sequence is CASGMNRNTEAFF. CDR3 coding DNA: TGTGCTAGTGGGATGAACAGGAACACTGAAGCTTTCTTT.

Here the CDR3 reads CSVEGLETQYF. The CDR3 bases are TGCAGCGTTGAAGGTTTGGAGACCCAGTACTTC. The V gene is TRBV29-1, the J gene TRBJ2-5; unclear D gene. V was cut by 1 base and J by 5 bases, with 5 bases left in between. The CDR3 is 11 residues long. Per the germline V gene, CDR1 is SQVTM and CDR2 is ANQGSEA.